The rows below give T cell receptor beta chains drawn from one sample of a study of cytomegalovirus exposure and HLA in healthy donors. Clones were read by immunoSEQ multiplex PCR, and TCRdb kept only the in-frame ones, dropping some. The data contain roughly 140,000 clones, about 75% of them singletons. The sequencing input was PBMCs. Every receptor here comes from a man in his sixties in good health and CMV-seronegative. Each CDR3 is given with its conserved first and last residue. D genes are given only for firm matches. The size field is filled for only some rows; it gives once, few, many or a size class.

clone size	V gene	J gene	D gene	CDR3 DNA	CDR3 protein
NA	TRBV9	TRBJ2-2	NA	TGTGCCAGCAGCGTATTGTCTGACACCGGGGAGCTGTTTTTT	CASSVLSDTGELFF
NA	TRBV30	TRBJ1-3	TRBD1	TGTGCCTGCCCTAGGGACAGGGACTCTGGAAACACCATATATTTT	CACPRDRDSGNTIYF
NA	TRBV19	TRBJ2-2	NA	TGTGCCAGTAGTATAGAGGAGACAGAGAACACCGGGGAGCTGTTTTTT	CASSIEETENTGELFF
few	TRBV9	TRBJ2-3	TRBD2	TGTGCCAGCAGTCCCTCCGGGGGCGGGGGGGCCACAGATACGCAGTATTTT	CASSPSGGGGATDTQYF
NA	TRBV5-1	TRBJ1-1	TRBD1	TGCGCCAGCAGCTGGATGGGCACAGGGGCGATAAACACTGAAGCTTTCTTT	CASSWMGTGAINTEAFF
NA	TRBV19	TRBJ1-1	NA	TGTGCCAGTAGTATCCAGGGCGGCACTGAAGCTTTCTTT	CASSIQGGTEAFF
NA	TRBV28	TRBJ2-3	NA	TGTGCCAGCAGCTCCCAAGCGGATGCTACAGATACGCAGTATTTT	CASSSQADATDTQYF
NA	TRBV29-1	TRBJ1-2	NA	TGCAGCGTTCTTAACTATGGCTACACCTTC	CSVLNYGYTF
NA	TRBV19	TRBJ1-5	NA	TGTGCCGCCCAAATGCGGGGCAATCAGCCCCAGCATTTT	CAAQMRGNQPQHF
NA	TRBV6-6	TRBJ2-2	TRBD1	TGTGCCAGCAGTTACACCAGGGGGCTCGGCACCGGGGAGCTGTTTTTT	CASSYTRGLGTGELFF
NA	TRBV5-1	TRBJ2-7	TRBD1	TGCGCCAGCAGCCTAAGAGAGGGCCCCCGACAGGGGGCCTCCTACGAGCAGTACTTC	CASSLREGPRQGASYEQYF
once	TRBV7-2	TRBJ2-7	NA	TGTGCCAGCAGCCAATCTCAAGTGAGGGAGCAGTACTTC	CASSQSQVREQYF
few	TRBV6-5	TRBJ2-1	TRBD1	TGTGCCAGCAGTTTCCTGACAGGGGGTTCCTACAATGAGCAGTTCTTC	CASSFLTGGSYNEQFF
few	TRBV27	TRBJ2-7	TRBD2	TGTGCCAGCAGTTTATCCACTAGCGGGCCTTACGAGCAGTACTTC	CASSLSTSGPYEQYF
NA	TRBV28	TRBJ1-2	TRBD1	TGTGCCAGCAGTTTTTCCGGACAGGGTCGGAGCTACACCTTC	CASSFSGQGRSYTF
NA	TRBV28	TRBJ2-7	NA	TGTGCCAGCAGCTTCACTTACTACGAGCAGTACTTC	CASSFTYYEQYF
once	TRBV28	TRBJ2-7	TRBD1	TGTGCCAGCAGTTTCCGACAGGGAATCAGCGAGCAGTACTTC	CASSFRQGISEQYF
NA	TRBV5-6	TRBJ1-6	NA	TGTGCCAGCAGCTTAGTTGTCAGGGATAATTCACCCCTCCACTTT	CASSLVVRDNSPLHF
few	TRBV9	TRBJ2-4	NA	TGTGCCAGCAGCGTAGGGGGCATCATAGCCAAAAACATTCAGTACTTC	CASSVGGIIAKNIQYF
NA	TRBV5-1	TRBJ1-1	TRBD1	TGCGCCAGCAGCTCGGACAGGGGGATGAACACTGAAGCTTTCTTT	CASSSDRGMNTEAFF
NA	TRBV5-1	TRBJ2-7	NA	TGCGCCAGCAGCTTACAAACTCTGGCCGGGAGCTACGAGCAGTACTTC	CASSLQTLAGSYEQYF
few	TRBV19	TRBJ2-2	TRBD2	TGTGCCAGTAGTATAGTAGGACTAGTGGTCGGGGAGCTGTTTTTT	CASSIVGLVVGELFF
NA	TRBV30	TRBJ2-5	TRBD1	TGTGCCTGGAGTGTACCGGGACAGCAAGAGACCCAGTACTTC	CAWSVPGQQETQYF
NA	TRBV7-6	TRBJ2-7	NA	TGTGCCAGCAGCCTCGACAGCCACGAGCAGTACTTC	CASSLDSHEQYF
few	TRBV5-1	TRBJ2-5	NA	TGCGCCAGCAGCTTGGGGGGGGAAGAGACCCAGTACTTC	CASSLGGEETQYF
NA	TRBV6-5	TRBJ2-1	TRBD2	TGTGCCAGTCGACTAGCGGGAGATTTGGGTGAGCAGTTCTTC	CASRLAGDLGEQFF
few	TRBV6-1	TRBJ2-2	NA	TGTGCCAGCACCATGAACACCGGGGAGCTGTTTTTT	CASTMNTGELFF
NA	TRBV28	TRBJ2-4	TRBD1	TGTGCCATCTCTACAGGGGGCGCGGGTCCGTACTTC	CAISTGGAGPYF
NA	TRBV28	TRBJ2-5	NA	TGTGCCAGCAGCGGGATGCGAGAGACCCAGTACTTC	CASSGMRETQYF
NA	TRBV5-1	TRBJ2-5	TRBD2	TGCGCCAACAGCTTCTTAGCGGGAGATGAGACCCAGTACTTC	CANSFLAGDETQYF
NA	TRBV9	TRBJ1-2	TRBD1	TGTGCCAGCAGCACTCGGACAGGGGATGGCTACACCTTC	CASSTRTGDGYTF